This T cell receptor (beta chain) originates from a study of siplizumab effects on memory and regulatory T cells (dated by TCRdb to the late 2010s). Study-wide context: The effect of the anti-CD2 antibody siplizumab on alloreactive T-cell subsets was examined in allogeneic mixed lymphocyte reactions constructed from human PBMCs. Study-wide conclusions, independent of this receptor: Sequences below about 10^-5 frequency were poorly captured, so only a minor fraction of alloreactive clones could be mapped to unstimulated subsets. The cumulative frequency of alloreactive sequences that could be traced back to unstimulated CD4+ memory T cells was significantly reduced by siplizumab. The suppressive function of proliferating Tregs from siplizumab cultures was not functionally confirmed. Among mappable alloreactive CD4+ clones, the Treg-derived fraction averaged 68.8% with siplizumab versus around 27% in control reactions. Greater diversity appeared to be present in unstimulated naive T cells than in memory T cells, and a substantial contribution to the alloresponse seemed to be made by naive cells. Roughly 75-97% of proliferating CD4+ or CD8+ clones could not be assigned a naive or memory phenotype.

From the cysteine through the phenylalanine, the CDR3 covers 17 amino acids. Of all the DNA, just the CDR3 is kept, 51 bases in frame from base 1. CDR1 and CDR2 were assigned from the germline V gene as SGHRS and YFSETQ. The V end loses 3 bases and the J end loses 1 base, and a stretch of 17 bases separates them. As regards this clone: Its specific antigen is unknown. It has no much larger one-base neighbor in the sample; base qualities were not kept.

Sorted unstimulated T cells and proliferating T cells recovered from mixed lymphocyte reactions were subjected to TCRbeta CDR3 sequencing. Fresh whole blood from about eleven HLA-typed healthy donors served as the source for isolating PBMCs. To map where alloreactive clones came from, unstimulated CD4+ regulatory T cells were FACS-sorted. Receptor amplification or capture employed the immunoSEQ multiplex PCR assay. About 10^5 TCR templates per sample were assayed by the deep sequencing platform. Genomic DNA extracted from sorted T cells was used for TCRbeta CDR3 sequencing. The authors' pipeline ran thus. Clonal analysis of TCRbeta CDR3 data was done in the R programming language. Comparing unstimulated samples against CFSE-low samples taken after the reaction was how alloreactive CD4+ and CD8+ clones were defined. Alloreactive CD4+ clones were assigned to regulatory or non-regulatory origin by matching sequences to sorted unstimulated Treg and non-Treg repertoires. Not all clones reach the TCRdb copy of this immuneACCESS table, which keeps in-frame sequences only. Checked studies attribute under half of the gap to unresolved V genes and leave the rest unexplained. The DNA was the basis for D and trimming; V, J and clone size are from that table. This sample lists roughly 80,000 clones; around 90% were detected once. The ten largest clonotypes hold approximately 1.4% of the sample.

This TCR derives from a human donor in good health. Sequencing was done on a sample of Tregs sorted from blood. Recombination connected TRBV5-1 to TRBJ2-1, with the D gene too uncertain to name. In nucleotide form, the sequence is TGCGCCAGCAGCTCCCTCGTCTTTGCAGTGTCCTACAATGAGCAGTTCTTC. The resulting protein is CASSSLVFAVSYNEQFF. With the rest looked up from the reference TRBV5-1 and TRBJ2-1 genes rather than sequenced, the full variable domain is KAGVTQTPRYLIKTRGQQVTLSCSPISGHRSVSWYQQTPGQGLQFLFEYFSETQRNKGNFPGRFSGRQFSNSRSEMNVSTLELGDSALYLCASSSLVFAVSYNEQFFGPGTRLTVL.